The 31 T cell receptor beta chains below come from one sample, sequenced in a study of blood T cell repertoires in COVID-19. Clones were sequenced by immunoSEQ multiplex PCR, and TCRdb holds only the in-frame ones, with some missing. The repertoire holds fewer than 300,000 clones, with about four fifths as singletons. Sequencing was carried out using peripheral blood. All receptors derive from a man older than 75 with acute or convalescent COVID-19.

This chain links TRBV7-3 with TRBJ2-1, with D possibly being TRBD2 (6 bases). Trimming removed 6 bases from V and 0 bases from J, with 12 bases in between. Germline assignment: CDR1 SGHTA and CDR2 FQGTGA. The CDR3 contains 15 residues. This CDR3 reads CASRPAGSSYNEQFF. CDR3 DNA sequence: TGTGCCAGCAGACCCGCCGGGAGCTCCTACAATGAGCAGTTCTTC.

This chain joins TRBV27 and TRBJ1-2; D might be TRBD1 (5 bases). Deletions cut 2 bases from V and 8 bases from J, with 21 bases between. Germline V gene data show CDR1 as MNHEY and CDR2 as SMNVEV (reference sequence). The length of the CDR3 is 16 residues. The CDR3 sequence: CASSLPGGGATLGYTF. As DNA, the CDR3 is TGTGCCAGCAGTTTACCCGGGGGAGGGGCGACCCTGGGCTACACCTTC.

The chain joins TRBV5-1 to TRBJ2-3; 8 bases agree with TRBD2. Per germline, CDR1 SGHRS and CDR2 YFSETQ. V gave up 7 bases and J gave up 0 bases; unmatched junction bases: 16. The CDR3 runs to 18 residues. The CDR3 DNA is TGCGCCAGCCTTCGAACCGGAGGGCGGGGGGTCAGCACAGATACGCAGTATTTT. Residues: CASLRTGGRGVSTDTQYF.

This clone was detected once. The chain has TRBV7-2 and TRBJ2-7; D unresolved. Germline V gene sequence: CDR1 SGHTA, CDR2 FQGNSA. The CDR3 extends over 13 amino acids. Trimming removed 4 bases at V and 1 base at J, with 8 bases between. In nucleotides, the CDR3 is TGTGCCAGCAGCTCCGCCGGTTCCTACGAGCAGTACTTC. Amino acids: CASSSAGSYEQYF.

The chain employs TRBV2 and TRBJ2-7; the match to TRBD1 covers 9 bases. Germline CDR1 is SNHLY and CDR2 is FYNNEI. The CDR3 extends over 16 amino acids. Unmatched junction bases numbered 11, after V lost 1 base and J lost 7 bases. The CDR3 loop is CASSEGTGTGMEEQYF. CDR3 coding DNA: TGTGCCAGCAGTGAAGGGACCGGGACAGGGATGGAGGAGCAGTACTTC.

This chain links TRBV5-4 with TRBJ2-3; a possible D gene is TRBD1 (5 bases). The germline CDR1 and CDR2 sequences are SGHNT and YYREEE (reference sequence). Trimming left V 4 bases short and J 4 bases short, with 28 bases between. The CDR3 runs to 19 residues. CDR3 amino acids: CASSPRSGRVQDTPDTQYF. The CDR3 DNA is TGTGCCAGCAGCCCGAGGTCGGGCCGTGTTCAGGACACACCAGATACGCAGTATTTT. Complete variable domain (other parts from reference TRBV5-4 and TRBJ2-3): ETGVTQSPTHLIKTRGQQVTLRCSSQSGHNTVSWYQQALGQGPQFIFQYYREEENGRGNFPPRFSGLQFPNYSSELNVNALELDDSALYLCASSPRSGRVQDTPDTQYFGPGTRLTVL.

This clone showed up just a few times. This sequence joins TRBV18 and TRBJ2-2, with D possibly being TRBD2 (6 bases). Germline CDR1 reads KGHSH; CDR2 reads LQKENI. The germline V and J ends were trimmed by 3 bases and 7 bases, with 9 bases remaining between them. CDR3 length: 13 amino acids. The CDR3 reads CASSPGGIGELFF. The CDR3 coding sequence is TGTGCCAGCTCACCCGGAGGGATCGGGGAGCTGTTTTTT. The full variable domain, rest sourced from reference TRBV18 and TRBJ2-2, is NAGVMQNPRHLVRRRGQEARLRCSPMKGHSHVYWYRQLPEEGLKFMVYLQKENIIDESGMPKERFSAEFPKEGPSILRIQQVVRGDSAAYFCASSPGGIGELFFGEGSRLTVL.

This clone was detected once. Other DNA sequences in this sample translate to the same CDR3. The rearrangement uses TRBV6-1 and TRBJ1-1, with a possible D match to TRBD1 (6 bases). The V end was cut by 0 bases, the J end by 3 bases, with 8 bases between. CDR1 and CDR2 (germline): MNHNS, SASEGT. This CDR3 comprises 14 residues. In nucleotides, the CDR3 is TGTGCCAGCAGTGAAGCAGGGGGGGACACTGAAGCTTTCTTT. This codes for CASSEAGGDTEAFF.

The chain couples TRBV3-1 (or the pseudogene TRBV3-2) to TRBJ2-1, with TRBD2 matching over 13 bases. Trimming removed 4 bases from V and 8 bases from J; junction bases left unmatched: 5. Germline V lookup: CDR1 LGHDT, CDR2 YNNKEL (reference sequence). The CDR3 has 15 amino acids. The CDR3 nucleotides read TGTGCCAGCAGCCGCGGACTAGCGGGAGCCGATGAGCAGTTCTTC. This encodes CASSRGLAGADEQFF.

CDR3 loop: CAWSQTGSNEKLFF. The CDR3 nucleotides read TGTGCCTGGAGTCAGACAGGGAGTAATGAAAAACTGTTTTTT. This rearrangement joins TRBV30 to TRBJ1-4; 7 bases line up with TRBD1. Per germline, CDR1 GTSNPN and CDR2 SVGIG (reference sequence). Unmatched junction bases numbered 4, after V lost 2 bases and J lost 4 bases. CDR3 length equals 14 residues.

This clone was detected a few times. V is TRBV25-1 and J is TRBJ2-5, with 11 bases lining up with TRBD1. Trimming cost V 0 bases and J 5 bases; bases outside gene matches: 2. The germline V gene encodes CDR1 MGHDK and CDR2 SYGVNS. The CDR3 runs 15 residues. The CDR3 here is CASSEYWDRGETQYF. CDR3 DNA: TGTGCCAGCAGTGAATATTGGGACAGGGGGGAGACCCAGTACTTC.

The J gene is TRBJ1-2, the V gene TRBV10-3, with a tentative D call TRBD1 (5 bases). The germline V gene has CDR1 ENHRY and CDR2 SYGVKD. This CDR3 contains 17 residues. V lost 10 bases to trimming and J lost 1 base, with 25 bases between them. CDR3 in amino acids: CANSAGGPLDRNYGYTF. CDR3 in DNA: TGTGCCAACTCGGCCGGGGGACCGCTGGACCGTAACTATGGCTACACCTTC.

The chain joins TRBV5-1 to TRBJ1-2; the D is unclear. Per the germline V gene, CDR1 is SGHRS and CDR2 is YFSETQ. The CDR3 runs 13 residues. V was trimmed by 2 bases and J by 6 bases, leaving 11 bases between them. The CDR3 DNA reads TGCGCCAGCAGCTTTGCGAGTTACGATGGCTACACCTTC. It encodes CASSFASYDGYTF.

This rearrangement joins TRBV5-4 to TRBJ1-2; TRBD1 agrees at 8 bases. V trimming: 0 bases; J trimming: 4 bases; junction bases outside the gene matches: 20. The CDR3 loop spans 20 amino acids. Germline V gives CDR1 SGHNT, CDR2 YYREEE (reference sequence). CDR3 coding DNA: TGTGCCAGCAGCTTGGGGGGCACCCAGGGGGCTGCCGTTGCCAGCTATGGCTACACCTTC. As protein: CASSLGGTQGAAVASYGYTF.

The chain recombines TRBV5-5 with TRBJ1-5; TRBD1 agrees at 7 bases. V lost 4 bases, J lost 6 bases, and 4 bases stayed unmatched. Germline loops: CDR1 SGHKS, CDR2 YYEKEE (reference sequence). CDR3 size: 13 residues. The CDR3 loop is CASSSDRVQPQHF. The CDR3 DNA sequence: TGTGCCAGCAGCAGCGACAGGGTTCAGCCCCAGCATTTT.

The chain links TRBV18 to TRBJ2-5; tentative D call: TRBD2 (6 bases). The length of the CDR3 is 15 residues. The ends were cut back, 1 base at V and 1 base at J, with 10 bases in the middle. Germline-derived CDR1 and CDR2 are KGHSH and LQKENI. This CDR3 is CASSPRRDSQETQYF. DNA for the CDR3: TGTGCCAGCTCACCACGACGGGACTCCCAAGAGACCCAGTACTTC. Full variable domain (missing parts from reference TRBV18 and TRBJ2-5): NAGVMQNPRHLVRRRGQEARLRCSPMKGHSHVYWYRQLPEEGLKFMVYLQKENIIDESGMPKERFSAEFPKEGPSILRIQQVVRGDSAAYFCASSPRRDSQETQYFGPGTRLLVL.

The CDR3 region has the DNA TGTGCCAGCCAGGAGAATATACAGGGGAATGAAAAACTGTTTTTT. Translated, it gives CASQENIQGNEKLFF. The V gene is TRBV28, the J gene TRBJ1-4, with 7 bases that match TRBD1. The CDR3 contains 15 residues. V lost 8 bases, J lost 5 bases, and 11 bases stayed unmatched. The germline V gene has CDR1 MDHEN and CDR2 SYDVKM.

The chain uses TRBV7-2 and TRBJ1-6, with TRBD1 identical over 8 bases. Germline V gives CDR1 SGHTA, CDR2 FQGNSA. The CDR3 consists of 15 residues. V lost 5 bases to trimming and J lost 10 bases; unmatched junction nucleotides: 10. CDR3 sequence reads: CASSPSPGTGSPLHF. The CDR3 coding sequence is TGTGCCAGCAGCCCCAGTCCCGGGACAGGCTCACCCCTCCACTTT.

CDR3 loop: CASSLQGGQMEQYF. For the CDR3, the DNA is TGCGCCAGCAGCTTGCAAGGGGGCCAAATGGAGCAGTACTTC. V usage is TRBV5-1 and J usage is TRBJ2-7, with 7 bases identical to TRBD1. V gave up 1 base and J gave up 7 bases; unmatched junction bases: 8. The CDR3 spans 14 residues. Germline lookup yields CDR1 SGHRS and CDR2 YFSETQ. Supplemented by reference TRBV5-1 and TRBJ2-7, the full variable domain reads KAGVTQTPRYLIKTRGQQVTLSCSPISGHRSVSWYQQTPGQGLQFLFEYFSETQRNKGNFPGRFSGRQFSNSRSEMNVSTLELGDSALYLCASSLQGGQMEQYFGPGTRLTVT.

V is TRBV19 and J is TRBJ2-1; a possible D gene is TRBD1 (5 bases). The germline V gene has CDR1 LNHDA and CDR2 SQIVND (reference sequence). The CDR3 extends over 14 amino acids. The ends were cut back, 7 bases at V and 6 bases at J, with 16 bases in the middle. The CDR3 coding sequence is TGTGCCAGTAACCCGGACACCCCACGCAATGAGCAGTTCTTC. Residues: CASNPDTPRNEQFF.

This clone came up a few times. This chain links TRBV5-1 with TRBJ2-5, with 16 nucleotides matching TRBD2. The CDR3 has 17 amino acids. The J segment lost 4 bases and the V segment lost 4 bases, leaving 7 bases of the junction unmatched. Germline lookup yields CDR1 SGHRS and CDR2 YFSETQ. The CDR3: CASSAGLAGGLRETQYF. The CDR3 nucleotides read TGCGCCAGCAGCGCGGGACTAGCGGGGGGGCTCCGAGAGACCCAGTACTTC.

CDR3 sequence reads: CASSHGAGLAINEQFF. The DNA of the CDR3 is TGCGCCAGCAGTCATGGGGCGGGACTAGCAATCAATGAGCAGTTCTTC. The genes are TRBV5-1 and TRBJ2-1; 9 nucleotides line up with TRBD2. V gave up 5 bases and J gave up 6 bases; unmatched junction bases: 12. CDR1 and CDR2 (germline): SGHRS, YFSETQ. The CDR3 spans 16 residues.

This chain links TRBV3-1 (or the pseudogene TRBV3-2) with TRBJ2-2, with D unresolved. Trimming stripped 0 bases from V and 2 bases from J, with 4 bases between. Germline V lookup: CDR1 LGHDT, CDR2 YNNKEL (reference sequence). There are 14 residues in the CDR3. CDR3 region: CASSQESNTGELFF. CDR3 DNA: TGTGCCAGCAGCCAAGAGTCTAACACCGGGGAGCTGTTTTTT.

V gene TRBV29-1 combines with J gene TRBJ1-1, with TRBD1 identical over 8 bases. Germline lookup yields CDR1 SQVTM and CDR2 ANQGSEA. CDR3 length equals 12 residues. The V segment lost 6 bases and the J segment 5 bases; nucleotides outside the gene matches: 5. The CDR3, as DNA: TGCAGCGTCACACACAGGGGGACTGAAGCTTTCTTT. As protein: CSVTHRGTEAFF.

The chain links TRBV5-5 to TRBJ1-1, with a weak D call TRBD1 (5 bases). The germline V and J ends were trimmed by 0 bases and 3 bases, with 15 bases remaining between them. This CDR3 has 16 residues. Germline V gene sequence: CDR1 SGHKS, CDR2 YYEKEE (reference sequence). The CDR3 region is CASSLAISGGDTEAFF. CDR3 in DNA: TGTGCCAGCAGCTTGGCCATCAGTGGGGGGGACACTGAAGCTTTCTTT.

The V call is TRBV12-3 or TRBV12-4, the J call TRBJ1-3; no clear D. The CDR3 spans 11 residues. Deletions cut 8 bases from V and 8 bases from J, with 10 bases between. This CDR3 is CASGSPYTIYF. The CDR3 DNA sequence: TGTGCCAGCGGTTCCCCCTACACCATATATTTT.

This clone has more than one count but fewer than ten. V usage is TRBV2 and J usage is TRBJ1-5, with 7 bases lining up with TRBD1. This CDR3 has 15 residues. Per the germline V gene, CDR1 is SNHLY and CDR2 is FYNNEI. The J segment lost 3 bases and the V segment lost 6 bases, leaving 8 bases of the junction unmatched. The CDR3 DNA is TGTGCCAGCAGGCGGGACAGCCCAAACAATCAGCCCCAGCATTTT. As protein: CASRRDSPNNQPQHF.

This chain uses TRBV5-1 with TRBJ1-1; D is undetermined. This CDR3 spans 14 amino acids. V shed 2 bases and J shed 0 bases, with 8 bases lying between them. From germline, CDR1 is SGHRS and CDR2 YFSETQ. The DNA of the CDR3 is TGCGCCAGCAGCTTACTTGGGCTGAACACTGAAGCTTTCTTT. This codes for CASSLLGLNTEAFF.

V is TRBV7-6 and J is TRBJ2-5, with D tentatively TRBD2 (6 bases). The germline gives CDR1 SGHVS, CDR2 FNYEAQ. V was cut by 4 bases and J by 2 bases, with 17 bases left in between. The CDR3 contains 16 residues. In DNA, the CDR3 is TGTGCCAGCAGCTCAGCTCAAGGAGGGATACAAGAGACCCAGTACTTC. Translating it yields CASSSAQGGIQETQYF.

This chain uses TRBV10-2 with TRBJ1-2; D is unresolved. Germline V CDR1 and CDR2: WSHSY, SAAADI. V dropped 10 bases and J dropped 8 bases, with 17 bases sitting between them. This CDR3 has 12 residues. In DNA, the CDR3 is TGCGCCACGTCCGTCAATACCCAGGGCTACACCTTC. Translated: CATSVNTQGYTF.

CDR3 sequence (DNA): TGCGCCAGCAGCTTGGTGACCAGGGGGCCTGGCACAGATACGCAGTATTTT. It yields the protein CASSLVTRGPGTDTQYF. The rearrangement uses TRBV5-1 and TRBJ2-3, with 8 bases lining up with TRBD1. The CDR3 totals 17 residues. The trim removed 0 bases at V and 1 base at J, leaving 7 bases unmatched. Germline V gene sequence: CDR1 SGHRS, CDR2 YFSETQ.